The entry below gives a single TCR beta chain sequence along with its context. Primers included in the PCR were 60 Vbeta and 13 Jbeta primers. Clones were sequenced by immunoSEQ multiplex PCR, and TCRdb holds only the in-frame ones, with some missing. The sample contains 130,000 to 150,000 clones, about 70% of which appear only once. CDR3 size: 15 residues. Germline CDR1 reads MDHEN; CDR2 reads SYDVKM. J was trimmed by 6 bases and V by 5 bases; bases with no gene match: 7. The source of the sample is a study of cytomegalovirus exposure and HLA in healthy donors. What was sequenced was PBMCs. The sequence was collected from a woman aged 40 to 50 in good health and CMV-seronegative. The V gene is TRBV28, the J gene TRBJ1-5; 10 nucleotides line up with TRBD1. CDR3 loop: CASSLRQGAVQPQHF. The CDR3 nucleotides read TGTGCCAGCAGTCTACGACAGGGGGCAGTTCAGCCCCAGCATTTT.